A single sample gave rise to the 29 T cell receptor beta chains below, sequenced in a study of CD8 T cells in Susac syndrome. It was with random hexamers that about 0.45 to 1 ug RNA was reverse transcribed. TCRdb independently ran MiXCR on the immunoSEQ multiplex PCR reads; one entry per CDR3 protein. The sample shows 200,000 to 250,000 distinct CDR3 sequences, approximately 95% of them seen only once. The sequenced sample was CD4+ T cells from PBMCs. The receptors here all came from a human donor with multiple sclerosis.

This clonotype was recorded only once. The CDR3: CASSPRGKLNEKLFF. CDR3 DNA: TGTGCCAGCTCACCACGAGGAAAACTTAATGAAAAACTGTTTTTT. This chain joins TRBV18 and TRBJ1-4; the D is unclear. Trimming took off 1 base at V and 4 bases at J, with 10 bases between the two ends. The CDR3 is 15 amino acids. Germline V lookup: CDR1 KGHSH, CDR2 LQKENI.

This chain uses TRBV20-1 with TRBJ2-7; 11 nucleotides line up with TRBD2. This CDR3 spans 15 amino acids. The V gene end was trimmed by 4 bases and the J gene end by 3 bases; junction bases not matched to a gene: 8. From germline, CDR1 is DFQATT and CDR2 SNEGSKA (reference sequence). The CDR3 region is CSATGISGRVYEQYF. CDR3 bases: TGCAGTGCTACAGGGATTAGCGGGAGGGTCTACGAGCAGTACTTC.

Concerning this clonotype itself: One junction end disagrees with the germline gene, perhaps due to a read error. This sequence joins TRBV30 and TRBJ1-2; D gene uncertain. The length of the CDR3 is 9 residues. Germline lookup yields CDR1 GTSNPN and CDR2 SVGIG (reference sequence). The DNA of the CDR3 is TGTGCCTGGAAGGCGGGCCGGTTCTTC. Its translation: CAWKAGRFF.

The rearrangement uses TRBV3-1 and TRBJ1-1, with a tentative D call TRBD1 (6 bases). This CDR3 is 14 amino acids long. Germline values: CDR1 LGHDT, CDR2 YNNKEL (reference sequence). V was shortened by 4 bases and J by 1 base, with 10 bases between the two germline ends. This CDR3 is CASSRKTGNTEAFF. CDR3 DNA sequence: TGTGCCAGCAGCCGAAAGACAGGGAACACTGAAGCTTTCTTT.

The chain combines TRBV20-1 with TRBJ2-1; D is possibly TRBD2 (6 bases). The CDR3 length is 14 residues. Germline V lookup: CDR1 DFQATT, CDR2 SNEGSKA (reference sequence). Trimming removed 6 bases at V and 0 bases at J, with 12 bases between. CDR3 DNA: TGCAGTGCGGAACCGGGAGACTCCTACAATGAGCAGTTCTTC. The encoded protein is CSAEPGDSYNEQFF.

Only one count was recorded for this clonotype. This CDR3 reads CASSQDGLAGSYEQYF. The CDR3 DNA follows: TGCGCCAGCAGCCAAGATGGACTAGCGGGTTCCTACGAGCAGTACTTC. The chain carries TRBV4-1 and TRBJ2-7; 11 bases are shared with TRBD2. The V and J ends lost 0 bases and 1 base, in that order; junction bases with no gene match: 2. The germline gives CDR1 MGHRA, CDR2 YSYEKL. The CDR3 extends over 16 amino acids.

This chain uses TRBV29-1 with TRBJ2-3, with unresolved D. V lost 4 bases, J lost 7 bases, and 12 bases lay in between. The CDR3 is made up of 12 amino acids. CDR1 SQVTM and CDR2 ANQGSEA come from the germline V gene. The CDR3 DNA is TGCAGCGTTGTGGACGGTCTTTATACGCAGTATTTT. The encoded protein is CSVVDGLYTQYF.

This chain joins TRBV25-1 and TRBJ1-2; the match to TRBD1 covers 9 bases. Germline CDR1 is MGHDK and CDR2 is SYGVNS. This CDR3 is built from 13 residues. Trimming took 8 bases from V and 5 from J; bases not matched to a gene: 6. The CDR3 sequence: CASPETGGYGYTF. In DNA, the CDR3 is TGTGCCAGCCCCGAGACAGGGGGTTATGGCTACACCTTC.

This clonotype was seen a few times. The V and J genes are TRBV12-3 or TRBV12-4 and TRBJ2-5, with D possibly being TRBD1 (5 bases). This CDR3 has 13 residues. V was clipped by 6 bases and J by 4 bases, with 12 bases between them. The DNA for the CDR3 is TGTGCCAGCAGCCAGGGTGTTGGAGAGACCCAGTACTTC. It codes for CASSQGVGETQYF.

The chain combines TRBV4-2 with TRBJ1-2; possibly TRBD1 for D (5 bases). Trimming left V 0 bases short and J 7 bases short, with 12 bases between. The CDR3 has 14 residues. Germline CDR1 is LGHNA and CDR2 is YNFKEQ. The DNA of the CDR3 is TGTGCCAGCAGCCAAGATGAGGCAGGGTTTGGCTACACCTTC. Amino acids: CASSQDEAGFGYTF.

J is TRBJ2-6 and V is TRBV7-9; D unresolved. V lost 5 bases and J lost 1, with 12 bases in between. Germline V gene sequence: CDR1 SEHNR, CDR2 FQNEAQ (reference sequence). This CDR3 is 16 amino acids long. CDR3 coding DNA: TGTGCCAGCAGCACGGACGGACCTTCTGGGGCCAACGTCCTGACTTTC. This encodes CASSTDGPSGANVLTF.

This chain uses TRBV30 with TRBJ2-3; TRBD2 agrees at 7 bases. After removal of 3 bases from V and 2 bases from J, the junction contained 8 bases not matched to a gene. Germline lookup yields CDR1 GTSNPN and CDR2 SVGIG (reference sequence). The CDR3 has 15 amino acids. The CDR3 protein is CAWSPLAEYTDTQYF. The CDR3 DNA follows: TGTGCCTGGAGCCCTCTAGCGGAATACACAGATACGCAGTATTTT.

The chain links TRBV9 to TRBJ1-5; D is ambiguous. Trimming cost V 0 bases and J 5 bases, with 12 bases left between them. In germline, CDR1 is SGDLS, CDR2 YYNGEE. This CDR3 has 15 amino acids. The CDR3 region has the DNA TGTGCCAGCAGCGTAGGTAGGGAAAGGCATCAGCCCCAGCATTTT. Translation: CASSVGRERHQPQHF.

The V gene is TRBV29-1, the J gene TRBJ1-4; D unclear. The V gene's germline CDR1 is SQVTM and CDR2 ANQGSEA. CDR3 length: 13 amino acids. Trimming left V 5 bases short and J 7 bases short, with 14 bases between. DNA for the CDR3: TGCAGCGTTAGGACCCCGGCGGGTGAAAAACTGTTTTTT. Translating it yields CSVRTPAGEKLFF.

The J gene is TRBJ1-3, the V gene TRBV18, with no clear D. Trimming shortened V by 6 bases and J by 0 bases, and 15 bases separated the two germline ends. Germline CDR1 KGHSH, CDR2 LQKENI. The CDR3 loop spans 16 amino acids. CDR3 amino acids: CASSGLRQNSGNTIYF. The CDR3 bases are TGTGCCAGCTCTGGACTGAGGCAGAACTCTGGAAACACCATATATTTT. The full variable domain, in which reference TRBV18 and TRBJ1-3 provide the parts outside the CDR3, is NAGVMQNPRHLVRRRGQEARLRCSPMKGHSHVYWYRQLPEEGLKFMVYLQKENIIDESGMPKERFSAEFPKEGPSILRIQQVVRGDSAAYFCASSGLRQNSGNTIYFGEGSWLTVV.

The J gene is TRBJ2-7, the V gene TRBV20-1; 12 nucleotides agree with TRBD2. The germline V gene encodes CDR1 DFQATT and CDR2 SNEGSKA (reference sequence). Unmatched junction bases numbered 7, after V lost 7 bases and J lost 0 bases. CDR3 length: 15 residues. The chain's CDR3 is CSGTTSGRSSYEQYF. The CDR3 DNA reads as TGCAGTGGTACCACTAGCGGGAGGAGCTCCTACGAGCAGTACTTC.

This clonotype showed up just once. This chain joins TRBV4-2 and TRBJ1-1; no firm D call. The CDR3 contains 14 residues. CDR1 and CDR2 from the germline V gene are LGHNA and YNFKEQ. Trimming cost V 0 bases and J 3 bases, with 8 bases left between them. This chain's CDR3 is CASSQDHTDTEAFF. The CDR3 DNA reads as TGTGCCAGCAGCCAAGACCACACGGACACTGAAGCTTTCTTT.

This chain links TRBV4-1 with TRBJ1-2, with D maybe TRBD1 (6 bases). The CDR3 length is 15 residues. From germline, CDR1 is MGHRA and CDR2 YSYEKL. Deletions cut 5 bases from V and 1 base from J, with 14 bases between. The CDR3, as DNA: TGCGCCAGCAGCACACAGGGTGGAATTAACTATGGCTACACCTTC. Amino acid sequence: CASSTQGGINYGYTF.

V usage is TRBV16 and J usage is TRBJ2-6; D gene ambiguous. The V gene lost 4 bases and the J gene lost 0 bases, with 4 bases spanning the gap. Per the germline V gene, CDR1 is KGHSY and CDR2 is FQNENV. This CDR3 is built from 14 residues. CDR3: CASSPYSGANVLTF. CDR3 in DNA: TGTGCCAGCAGCCCGTACTCTGGGGCCAACGTCCTGACTTTC.

J is TRBJ1-5 and V is TRBV3-1, with D uncertain. The CDR3 totals 12 residues. V lost 5 bases and J 5 bases, leaving 7 bases between the germline ends. The germline gives CDR1 LGHDT, CDR2 YNNKEL (reference sequence). The CDR3 sequence: CASSLLDQPQHF. DNA for the CDR3: TGTGCCAGCAGCTTGCTGGATCAGCCCCAGCATTTT.

This clonotype has only one observation. The V and J genes are TRBV6-1 and TRBJ2-1, with TRBD2 matching 8 bases. Germline lookup yields CDR1 MNHNS and CDR2 SASEGT. V was pared by 7 bases and J by 2 bases, with 10 bases of the junction left unmatched. This CDR3 region has 16 residues. As DNA, the CDR3 is TGTGCCAGCACTGTACAACTAGCGGTTCCCTACAATGAGCAGTTCTTC. Translation: CASTVQLAVPYNEQFF.

The chain uses TRBV20-1 and TRBJ2-7; 9 positions match TRBD2. The germline CDR1 and CDR2 sequences are DFQATT and SNEGSKA (reference sequence). With V trimmed by 0 bases and J by 1 base, 16 bases remained unmatched. The length of the CDR3 is 19 residues. CDR3 loop: CSARDPSGAGRGGSYEQYF. CDR3 DNA: TGCAGTGCTAGAGATCCTTCTGGCGCTGGGCGGGGGGGATCCTACGAGCAGTACTTC.

The rearrangement links TRBV28 to TRBJ2-1, with TRBD2 matching over 7 bases. V was clipped by 1 base and J by 6 bases; unmatched bases: 3. This CDR3 has 14 residues. CDR1 MDHEN and CDR2 SYDVKM come from the germline V gene. CDR3 nucleotide sequence: TGTGCCAGCAGTTTATCGACTAGCTCCAATGAGCAGTTCTTC. It specifies CASSLSTSSNEQFF. The full variable domain, completed using reference TRBV28 and TRBJ2-1, is DVKVTQSSRYLVKRTGEKVFLECVQDMDHENMFWYRQDPGLGLRLIYFSYDVKMKEKGDIPEGYSVSREKKERFSLILESASTNQTSMYLCASSLSTSSNEQFFGPGTRLTVL.

The chain recombines TRBV7-9 with TRBJ2-3, with D unresolved. The CDR3 covers 14 residues. The germline V gene has CDR1 SEHNR and CDR2 FQNEAQ (reference sequence). The germline V and J ends were trimmed by 5 bases and 6 bases, with 15 bases remaining between them. The CDR3 region has the DNA TGTGCCAGCAGCCCGGCTAGGGTATCGGATACGCAGTATTTT. Translated, it gives CASSPARVSDTQYF.

This clonotype was detected only once. The chain links TRBV28 to TRBJ2-7; no firm D call. Germline assignment: CDR1 MDHEN and CDR2 SYDVKM. The CDR3 has 13 residues. V was pared by 3 bases and J by 0 bases, with 6 bases between. The CDR3 bases are TGTGCCAGCAGTTTGTACAGCTCCTACGAGCAGTACTTC. This sequence encodes CASSLYSSYEQYF. The full variable domain, its missing parts supplied by reference TRBV28 and TRBJ2-7, is DVKVTQSSRYLVKRTGEKVFLECVQDMDHENMFWYRQDPGLGLRLIYFSYDVKMKEKGDIPEGYSVSREKKERFSLILESASTNQTSMYLCASSLYSSYEQYFGPGTRLTVT.

The rearrangement links TRBV5-1 to TRBJ1-2; a weak D match, TRBD1 (5 bases). The CDR3 totals 14 residues. Germline V CDR1 and CDR2: SGHRS, YFSETQ. Trimming pared 0 bases from V and 3 bases from J, leaving 9 bases between. The CDR3 is CASSLGGADYGYTF. In DNA form, the CDR3 reads TGCGCCAGCAGCTTGGGAGGGGCAGACTATGGCTACACCTTC.

This sequence joins TRBV4-2 and TRBJ2-5, with D unresolved. Germline loops: CDR1 LGHNA, CDR2 YNFKEQ. V was trimmed by 0 bases and J by 2 bases, leaving 7 bases between them. The CDR3 loop spans 14 amino acids. The CDR3 region has the DNA TGTGCCAGCAGCCAAGAGTCTAGTCAAGAGACCCAGTACTTC. Translating it yields CASSQESSQETQYF.

The chain carries TRBV30 and TRBJ1-2; TRBD1 aligns across 7 bases. V trimming: 0 bases; J trimming: 8 bases; junction bases outside the gene matches: 6. The CDR3 consists of 13 residues. Looked up from germline, CDR1 is GTSNPN and CDR2 is SVGIG (reference sequence). This CDR3 is CAWSVEGALGYTF. The CDR3 DNA reads TGTGCCTGGAGTGTAGAGGGGGCTTTGGGCTACACCTTC.

The J gene is TRBJ2-4, the V gene TRBV25-1; 10 bases match TRBD1. The V gene end was trimmed by 4 bases and the J gene end by 5 bases; junction bases not matched to a gene: 5. The germline CDR1 and CDR2 sequences are MGHDK and SYGVNS. The CDR3 totals 15 residues. The DNA for the CDR3 is TGTGCCAGCAGTGCCCACGGGACAGGGGAAAACATTCAGTACTTC. Protein: CASSAHGTGENIQYF.